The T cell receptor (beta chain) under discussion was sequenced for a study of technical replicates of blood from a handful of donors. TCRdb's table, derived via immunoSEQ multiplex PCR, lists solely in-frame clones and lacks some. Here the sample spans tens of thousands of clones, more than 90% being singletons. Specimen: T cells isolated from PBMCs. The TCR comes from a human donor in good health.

CDR3 sequence: CSVPQGGYGYTF. The CDR3 region has the DNA TGCAGCGTCCCACAGGGGGGCTATGGCTACACCTTC. J is TRBJ1-2 and V is TRBV29-1; 8 bases are shared with TRBD1. Losses at the gene ends were 6 bases for V and 4 bases for J; bases not matched to a gene: 4. This CDR3 region has 12 residues. Germline-derived CDR1 and CDR2 are SQVTM and ANQGSEA. The full variable domain, with the rest looked up from reference TRBV29-1 and TRBJ1-2, is SAVISQKPSRDICQRGTSLTIQCQVDSQVTMMFWYRQQPGQSLTLIATANQGSEATYESGFVIDKFPISRPNLTFSTLTVSNMSPEDSSIYLCSVPQGGYGYTFGSGTRLTVV.